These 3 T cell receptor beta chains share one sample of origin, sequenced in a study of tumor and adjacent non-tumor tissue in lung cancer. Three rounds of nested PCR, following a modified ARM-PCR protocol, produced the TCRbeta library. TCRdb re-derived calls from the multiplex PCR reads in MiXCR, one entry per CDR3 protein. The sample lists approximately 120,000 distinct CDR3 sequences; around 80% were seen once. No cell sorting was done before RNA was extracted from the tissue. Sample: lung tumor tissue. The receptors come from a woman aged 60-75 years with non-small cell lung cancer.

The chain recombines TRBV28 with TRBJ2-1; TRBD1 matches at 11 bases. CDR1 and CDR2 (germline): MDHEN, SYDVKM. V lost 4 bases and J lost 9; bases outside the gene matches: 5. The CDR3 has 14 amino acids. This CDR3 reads CASSSGQGVFEQFF. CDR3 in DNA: TGTGCCAGCAGTTCGGGACAGGGGGTGTTTGAGCAGTTCTTC. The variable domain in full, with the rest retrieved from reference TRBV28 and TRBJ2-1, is DVKVTQSSRYLVKRTGEKVFLECVQDMDHENMFWYRQDPGLGLRLIYFSYDVKMKEKGDIPEGYSVSREKKERFSLILESASTNQTSMYLCASSSGQGVFEQFFGPGTRLTVL.

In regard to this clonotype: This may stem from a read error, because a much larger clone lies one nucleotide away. CDR3 in DNA: TGTGCCAGCAGTTACTTGTTAGCGGGACCCACGCGGGTTATCACCGGGGAGCTGTTTTTT. It encodes CASSYLLAGPTRVITGELFF. The genes are TRBV6-2 or TRBV6-3 and TRBJ2-2; 8 bases fit TRBD2. Germline assignment: CDR1 MNHEY and CDR2 SVGEGT. CDR3 length: 20 residues. V lost 1 base, J lost 4 bases, and 17 bases stayed unmatched.

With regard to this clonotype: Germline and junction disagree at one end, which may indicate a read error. The CDR3 region is CASSEGRSQNQSQHF. CDR3 nucleotide sequence: TGTGCCAGCAGTGAAGGAAGGAGCCAAAATCAGTCCCAGCATTTT. The V gene is TRBV2, the J gene TRBJ1-5; D remains unclear. CDR1 and CDR2 from the germline V gene are SNHLY and FYNNEI. This CDR3 has 15 amino acids.